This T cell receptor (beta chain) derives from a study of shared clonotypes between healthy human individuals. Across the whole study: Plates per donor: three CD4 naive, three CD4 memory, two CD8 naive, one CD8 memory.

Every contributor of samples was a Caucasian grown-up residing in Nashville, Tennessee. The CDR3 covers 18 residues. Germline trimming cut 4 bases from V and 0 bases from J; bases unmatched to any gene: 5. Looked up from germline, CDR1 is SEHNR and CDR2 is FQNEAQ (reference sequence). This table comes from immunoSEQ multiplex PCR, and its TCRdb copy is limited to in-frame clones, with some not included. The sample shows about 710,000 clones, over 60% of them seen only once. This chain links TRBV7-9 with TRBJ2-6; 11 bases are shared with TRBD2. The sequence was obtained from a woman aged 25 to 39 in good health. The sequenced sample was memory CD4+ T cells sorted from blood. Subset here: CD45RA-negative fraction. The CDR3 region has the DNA TGTGCCAGCAGCTCCCGGACTAGCGGGTCCTCTGGGGCCAACGTCCTGACTTTC. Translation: CASSSRTSGSSGANVLTF. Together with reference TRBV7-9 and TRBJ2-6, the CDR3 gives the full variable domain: DTGVSQNPRHKITKRGQNVTFRCDPISEHNRLYWYRQTLGQGPEFLTYFQNEAQLEKSRLLSDRFSAERPKGSFSTLEIQRTEQGDSAMYLCASSSRTSGSSGANVLTFGAGSRLTVL.